Listed below are T cell receptor beta chains from one sample, sequenced in a study of blood T cell repertoires in COVID-19. This table comes from immunoSEQ multiplex PCR, and its TCRdb copy is limited to in-frame clones, with some not included. The table records about 110,000 clones, around 75% of them present only once. Sequenced sample: peripheral blood. The receptors shown here come from a human donor with acute or convalescent COVID-19. The donor label of this sample is uncertain. Each CDR3 is given with its conserved first and last residue. A D gene is named only where the DNA matches it firmly. Not all rows give a size; the values are once, few, many and, for expanded clones, a class.

>TRBJ2-3|TRBV10-3|12|.|.
CAISDLSDTQYF
TGTGCCATCAGTGACTTGTCAGATACGCAGTATTTT
>TRBJ1-4|TRBV2|14|few|.
CASRQGWANEKLFF
TGTGCCAGCAGACAGGGTTGGGCTAATGAAAAACTGTTTTTT
>TRBJ1-2|TRBV15|15|.|.
CATSRDRAGGYGYTF
TGTGCCACCAGCAGAGATCGAGCGGGGGGGTATGGCTACACCTTC
>TRBJ2-5|TRBV29-1|12|once|.
CSPSRQGETQYF
TGCAGCCCCAGTCGCCAGGGTGAGACCCAGTACTTC
>TRBJ2-5|TRBV5-1|15|.|.
CASSWDMSSGETQYF
TGCGCCAGCAGCTGGGACATGTCATCGGGGGAGACCCAGTACTTC
>TRBJ1-6|TRBV7-8|14|.|TRBD1
CASSLGDRPSPLHF
TGTGCCAGCAGCTTAGGGGACAGACCTTCACCCCTCCACTTT
>TRBJ1-1|TRBV28|14|.|TRBD1
CASRWGTANTEAFF
TGTGCCAGCAGGTGGGGGACAGCTAACACTGAAGCTTTCTTT
>TRBJ2-7|TRBV7-8|15|.|TRBD1
CASSLPYGQGYEQYF
TGTGCCAGCAGCCTACCATACGGACAGGGCTACGAGCAGTACTTC
>TRBJ1-2|TRBV28|17|.|.
CASSSPSTGLKGYGYTF
TGTGCCAGCAGTTCCCCGTCGACAGGCCTCAAGGGCTATGGCTACACCTTC
>TRBJ2-1|TRBV5-5|18|.|TRBD1
CASSLKENYRGSYNEQFF
TGTGCCAGCAGCCTTAAAGAAAATTACAGGGGCTCCTACAATGAGCAGTTCTTC